This T cell receptor beta chain comes out of a study of technical replicates of blood from a few donors. Clones were read by immunoSEQ multiplex PCR, and TCRdb kept only the in-frame ones, dropping some. Of about 81,000 clones in the sample, about 81% are singletons; the top ten hold approximately 3.5%. The CDR3 runs to 15 residues. V lost 1 base to trimming and J lost 1 base, with 10 bases between them. Germline loops: CDR1 SGHTA, CDR2 FQGTGA. The gene calls are TRBV7-3 and TRBJ2-5, with a tentative D call TRBD2 (7 bases). This clonotype originated in a human donor in good health. Some clones in this sample may be carry-over from other donors' samples. Sequencing was carried out using PBMCs. CDR3 loop: CASSLNGGPQETQYF. CDR3 coding DNA: TGTGCCAGCAGCTTAAACGGGGGGCCCCAAGAGACCCAGTACTTC.